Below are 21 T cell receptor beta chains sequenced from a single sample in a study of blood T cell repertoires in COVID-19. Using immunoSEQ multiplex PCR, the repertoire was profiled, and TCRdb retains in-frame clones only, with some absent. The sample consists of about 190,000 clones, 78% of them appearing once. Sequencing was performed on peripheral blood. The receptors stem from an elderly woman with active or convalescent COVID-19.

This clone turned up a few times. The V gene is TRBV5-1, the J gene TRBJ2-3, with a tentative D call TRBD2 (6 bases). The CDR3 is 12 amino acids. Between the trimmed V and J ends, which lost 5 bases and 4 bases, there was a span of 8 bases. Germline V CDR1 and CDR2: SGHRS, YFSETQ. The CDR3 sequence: CASRGEADTQYF. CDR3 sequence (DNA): TGCGCCAGCAGAGGGGAGGCAGATACGCAGTATTTT.

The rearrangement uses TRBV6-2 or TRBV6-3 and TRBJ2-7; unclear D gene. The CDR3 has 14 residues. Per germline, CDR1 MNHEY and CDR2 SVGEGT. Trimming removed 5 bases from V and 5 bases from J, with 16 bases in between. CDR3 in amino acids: CASSLRHGLDEQYF. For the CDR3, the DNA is TGTGCCAGCAGTCTACGACACGGTTTGGACGAGCAGTACTTC.

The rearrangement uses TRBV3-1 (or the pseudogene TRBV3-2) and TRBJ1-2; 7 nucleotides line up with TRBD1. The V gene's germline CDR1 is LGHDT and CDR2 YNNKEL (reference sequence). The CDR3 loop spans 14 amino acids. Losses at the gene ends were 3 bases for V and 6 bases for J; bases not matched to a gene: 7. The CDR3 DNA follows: TGTGCCAGCAGCCACGGGCCCAGGGGGAATGGCTACACCTTC. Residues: CASSHGPRGNGYTF.

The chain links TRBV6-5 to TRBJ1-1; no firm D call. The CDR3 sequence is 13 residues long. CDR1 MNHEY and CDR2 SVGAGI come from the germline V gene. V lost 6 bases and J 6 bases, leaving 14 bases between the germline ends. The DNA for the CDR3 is TGTGCCAGCAGCCGATCGTCCGAGGCTGAAGCTTTCTTT. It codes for CASSRSSEAEAFF.

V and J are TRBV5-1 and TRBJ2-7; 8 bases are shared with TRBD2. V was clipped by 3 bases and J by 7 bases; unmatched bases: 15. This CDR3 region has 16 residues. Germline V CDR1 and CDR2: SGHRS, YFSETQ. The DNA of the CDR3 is TGCGCCAGCAGCTCCTTAAGCGGGGGCGATCCCCAGGAGCAGTACTTC. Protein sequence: CASSSLSGGDPQEQYF.

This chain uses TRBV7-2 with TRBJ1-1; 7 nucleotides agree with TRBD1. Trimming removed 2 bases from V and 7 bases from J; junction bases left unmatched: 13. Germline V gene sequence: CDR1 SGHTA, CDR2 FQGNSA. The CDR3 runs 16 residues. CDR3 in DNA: TGTGCCAGCAGCTTAAGAGGGGGCCCTCAGAGGCGTGAAGCTTTCTTT. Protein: CASSLRGGPQRREAFF.

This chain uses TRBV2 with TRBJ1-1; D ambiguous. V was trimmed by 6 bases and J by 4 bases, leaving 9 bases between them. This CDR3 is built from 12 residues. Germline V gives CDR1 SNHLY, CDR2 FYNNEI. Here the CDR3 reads CASRGGLTEAFF. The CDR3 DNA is TGTGCCAGCAGAGGAGGGCTCACTGAAGCTTTCTTT. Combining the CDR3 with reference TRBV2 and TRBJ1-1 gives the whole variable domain EPEVTQTPSHQVTQMGQEVILRCVPISNHLYFYWYRQILGQKVEFLVSFYNNEISEKSEIFDDQFSVERPDGSNFTLKIRSTKLEDSAMYFCASRGGLTEAFFGQGTRLTVV.

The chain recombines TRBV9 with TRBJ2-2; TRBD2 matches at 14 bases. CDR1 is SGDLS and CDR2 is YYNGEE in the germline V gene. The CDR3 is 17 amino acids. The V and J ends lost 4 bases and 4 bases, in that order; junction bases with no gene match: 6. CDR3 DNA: TGTGCCAGCAGCCCGATGGGACTAGCGGGGGTCACCGGGGAGCTGTTTTTT. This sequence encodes CASSPMGLAGVTGELFF.

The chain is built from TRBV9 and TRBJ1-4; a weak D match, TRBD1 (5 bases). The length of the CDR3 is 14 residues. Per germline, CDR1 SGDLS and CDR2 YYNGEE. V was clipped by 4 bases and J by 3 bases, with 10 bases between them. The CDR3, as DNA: TGTGCCAGCAGCCGTAAGGGGTCTAATGAAAAACTGTTTTTT. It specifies CASSRKGSNEKLFF.

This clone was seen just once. The CDR3: CASSDRGFYEQYF. CDR3 bases: TGTGCCAGCAGTGACAGGGGGTTTTACGAGCAGTACTTC. The V and J genes are TRBV28 and TRBJ2-7; 9 bases fit TRBD1. The CDR3 totals 13 residues. The V segment lost 5 bases and the J segment 4 bases; nucleotides outside the gene matches: 3. Germline values: CDR1 MDHEN, CDR2 SYDVKM.

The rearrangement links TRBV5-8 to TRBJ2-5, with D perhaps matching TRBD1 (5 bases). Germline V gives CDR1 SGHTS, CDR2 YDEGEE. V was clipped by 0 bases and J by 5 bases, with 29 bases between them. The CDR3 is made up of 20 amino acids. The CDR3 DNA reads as TGTGCCAGCAGCTTGGCCAAGGCTTGGGGCTGGAGAAAGATCTTGGAGACCCAGTACTTC. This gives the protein CASSLAKAWGWRKILETQYF. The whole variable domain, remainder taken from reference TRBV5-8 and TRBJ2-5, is EAGVTQSPTHLIKTRGQQATLRCSPISGHTSVYWYQQALGLGLQFLLWYDEGEERNRGNFPPRFSGRQFPNYSSELNVNALELEDSALYLCASSLAKAWGWRKILETQYFGPGTRLLVL.

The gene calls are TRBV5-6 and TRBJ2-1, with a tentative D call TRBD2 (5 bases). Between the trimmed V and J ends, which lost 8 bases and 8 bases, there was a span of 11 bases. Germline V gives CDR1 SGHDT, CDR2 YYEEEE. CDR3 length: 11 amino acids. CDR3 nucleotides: TGTGCCAGTTCGGGGTTCTATGAGCAGTTCTTC. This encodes CASSGFYEQFF.

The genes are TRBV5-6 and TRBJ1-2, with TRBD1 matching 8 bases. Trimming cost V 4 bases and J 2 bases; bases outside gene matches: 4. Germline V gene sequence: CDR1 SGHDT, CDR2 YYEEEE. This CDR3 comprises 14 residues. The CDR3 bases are TGTGCCAGCAGCACATGGACAGGGAACTATGGCTACACCTTC. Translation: CASSTWTGNYGYTF.

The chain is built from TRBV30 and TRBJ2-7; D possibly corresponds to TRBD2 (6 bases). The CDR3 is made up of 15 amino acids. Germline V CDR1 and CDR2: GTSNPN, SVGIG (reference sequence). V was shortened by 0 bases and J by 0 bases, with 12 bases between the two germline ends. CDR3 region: CAWSVRGSTSYEQYF. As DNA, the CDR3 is TGTGCCTGGAGTGTACGGGGGTCAACCTCCTACGAGCAGTACTTC.

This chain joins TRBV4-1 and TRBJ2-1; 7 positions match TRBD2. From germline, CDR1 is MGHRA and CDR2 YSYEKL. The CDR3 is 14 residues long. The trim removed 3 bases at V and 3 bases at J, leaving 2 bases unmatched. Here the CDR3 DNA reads TGCGCCAGCAGCCACACGGGGGGCTACAATGAGCAGTTCTTC. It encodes CASSHTGGYNEQFF.

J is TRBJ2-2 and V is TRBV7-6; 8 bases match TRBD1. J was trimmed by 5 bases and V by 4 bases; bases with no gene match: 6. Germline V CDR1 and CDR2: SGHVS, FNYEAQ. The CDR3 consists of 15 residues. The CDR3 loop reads CASSSFRQGTGELFF. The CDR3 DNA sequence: TGTGCCAGCAGCTCCTTTAGACAGGGGACCGGGGAGCTGTTTTTT.

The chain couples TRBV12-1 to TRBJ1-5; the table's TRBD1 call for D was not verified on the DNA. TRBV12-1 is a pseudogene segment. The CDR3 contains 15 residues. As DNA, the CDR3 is TGTGCCAGCAGGGGGGACAGGGAGGAAGGTCAGCCCCAGCATTTT. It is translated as CASRGDREEGQPQHF.

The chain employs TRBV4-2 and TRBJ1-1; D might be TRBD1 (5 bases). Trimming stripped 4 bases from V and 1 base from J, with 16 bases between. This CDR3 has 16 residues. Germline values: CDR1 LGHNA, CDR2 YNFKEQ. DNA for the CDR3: TGTGCCAGCAGCCCGCTAGGAGTCGGGGGGAACACTGAAGCTTTCTTT. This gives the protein CASSPLGVGGNTEAFF.

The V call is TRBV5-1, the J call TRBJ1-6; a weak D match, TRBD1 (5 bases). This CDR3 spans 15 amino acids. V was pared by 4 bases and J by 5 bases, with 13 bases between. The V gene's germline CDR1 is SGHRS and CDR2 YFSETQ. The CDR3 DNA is TGCGCCAGCAGCCTGGGACTCGTAGATAATTCACCCCTCCACTTT. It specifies CASSLGLVDNSPLHF.

This chain's CDR3 is CATSDPRQDLPDTQYF. CDR3 nucleotides: TGTGCCACCAGTGACCCCCGACAGGATCTTCCAGATACGCAGTATTTT. This rearrangement joins TRBV24-1 to TRBJ2-3, with a weak D call TRBD1 (6 bases). This CDR3 comprises 16 residues. With 4 bases removed from V and 4 bases from J, the gap between germline ends came to 17 bases. The germline gives CDR1 KGHDR, CDR2 SFDVKD.

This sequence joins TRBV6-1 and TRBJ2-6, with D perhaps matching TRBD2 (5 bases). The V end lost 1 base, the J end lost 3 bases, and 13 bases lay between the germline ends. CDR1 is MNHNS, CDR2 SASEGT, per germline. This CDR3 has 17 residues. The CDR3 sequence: CASSEVSGGYGANVLTF. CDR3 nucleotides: TGTGCCAGCAGTGAAGTCTCCGGAGGCTATGGGGCCAACGTCCTGACTTTC.